This note documents a single T cell receptor (beta chain) sequence. The sequenced target, TCR beta, came from blood CD8+ and CD4+ T cells. The TEMRA cells underwent FACS enrichment, while the CD8+ and CD4+ T cells underwent negative isolation. The sample belongs to a study of CD8 T cells in Susac syndrome. In germline, CDR1 is SNHLY, CDR2 FYNNEI. Trimming removed 5 bases at V and 3 bases at J, with 16 bases between. This CDR3 contains 16 residues. After extraction with the RNeasy kit, roughly 0.45 to 1 ug of the RNA was reverse transcribed using random hexamers. With immunoSEQ multiplex PCR, TCR beta CDR3 was amplified across 54 Vbeta and 13 Jbeta. TCRdb reprocessed the immunoSEQ multiplex PCR reads with MiXCR, giving one entry per CDR3 protein. The sample shows 250,000 to 300,000 distinct CDR3 sequences, roughly 85% of them seen only once.

This sequence joins TRBV2 and TRBJ2-2; no firm D call. The receptor's source is a human donor with multiple sclerosis. Material: CD8+ T cells from PBMCs. In DNA form, the CDR3 reads TGTGCCAGCAGTCTAGGGTCGCGGAGCTACACCGGGGAGCTGTTTTTT. The encoded protein is CASSLGSRSYTGELFF. The variable domain in full, completed from reference TRBV2 and TRBJ2-2, reads EPEVTQTPSHQVTQMGQEVILRCVPISNHLYFYWYRQILGQKVEFLVSFYNNEISEKSEIFDDQFSVERPDGSNFTLKIRSTKLEDSAMYFCASSLGSRSYTGELFFGEGSRLTVL.